This TCR beta chain was sequenced for a study of siplizumab effects on memory and regulatory T cells. As regards this clone: No antigen is known for it.

CDR1 MGHDK and CDR2 SYGVNS come from the germline V gene. This CDR3 has 15 residues. V lost 1 base, J lost 4 bases, and 13 bases lay in between. Assays covered approximately 100,000 TCR templates per sample. Generated by immunoSEQ multiplex PCR, the TCRdb table keeps only in-frame clones and is missing some. The sample lists over 85,000 clones; approximately 95% were seen once. Study results and limitations: Greater diversity than memory cells seemed evident in naive T cells, which also appeared to be major alloresponse contributors. An assignable phenotype, naive or memory, was missing from roughly 79-95% of proliferating CD4+ or CD8+ clones.

Source material: non-Treg CD4+ T cells sorted from blood. The chain uses TRBV25-1 and TRBJ2-5, with D hard to call. This TCR came from a human donor in good health. The CDR3 DNA follows: TGTGCCAGCAGTGAATCATTCCCTAAACGAGAGACCCAGTACTTC. Encoded protein: CASSESFPKRETQYF.